Listed here are 27 T cell receptor beta chains from one sample, sequenced in a study of cytomegalovirus exposure and HLA in healthy donors. Primers for the PCR totalled 60 Vbeta and 13 Jbeta. Only in-frame clones appear in the TCRdb table, and some are missing; sequencing was by immunoSEQ multiplex PCR. The sample includes approximately 110,000 clones, 80% of them seen just once. The sequencing sample was made of PBMCs. The receptors were gathered from a man aged 50-59 years in good health and CMV-seronegative.

The chain combines TRBV27 with TRBJ1-5, with 8 positions matching TRBD1. This CDR3 comprises 16 residues. V lost 5 bases and J lost 0; bases outside the gene matches: 6. Germline V gene lookup returns CDR1 MNHEY and CDR2 SMNVEV (reference sequence). CDR3 sequence reads: CASSKITGGSNQPQHF. In DNA, the CDR3 is TGTGCCAGCAGTAAAATTACAGGGGGTAGCAATCAGCCCCAGCATTTT.

V gene TRBV5-1 combines with J gene TRBJ2-1, with TRBD1 identical over 11 bases. The germline CDR1 and CDR2 sequences are SGHRS and YFSETQ. V shed 0 bases, J shed 3 bases, and the junction held 2 bases outside the gene matches. This CDR3 spans 16 amino acids. The CDR3 DNA reads TGCGCCAGCAGCTTGGCCGGGACAGGGGGCTACAATGAGCAGTTCTTC. This encodes CASSLAGTGGYNEQFF.

The chain couples TRBV30 to TRBJ1-1; D ambiguous. Between the trimmed V and J ends, which lost 4 bases and 7 bases, there was a span of 19 bases. There are 14 residues in the CDR3. Germline CDR1 GTSNPN, CDR2 SVGIG (reference sequence). The CDR3 sequence is CAWTLDLKRSEAFF. The CDR3, as DNA: TGTGCCTGGACCCTTGACCTAAAAAGGAGTGAAGCTTTCTTT.

The chain employs TRBV21-1 and TRBJ2-1; the table's D call of TRBD1 was not tested on the DNA. TRBV21-1 is a recognized pseudogene. This CDR3 region has 17 residues. The CDR3 sequence: CASSTWISKPQINEQFF. CDR3 coding DNA: TGTGCCAGCAGCACTTGGATATCAAAGCCACAGATCAATGAGCAGTTCTTC.

The chain recombines TRBV5-1 with TRBJ2-1; 13 bases line up with TRBD2. V gave up 2 bases and J gave up 8 bases; unmatched junction bases: 10. CDR1 and CDR2 from the germline V gene are SGHRS and YFSETQ. The CDR3 runs to 17 residues. The CDR3 nucleotides read TGCGCCAGCAGCTTTTGGGCCGGACTAGCGGGAGATTATGAGCAGTTCTTC. Translating gives CASSFWAGLAGDYEQFF.

The chain employs TRBV4-1 and TRBJ2-6; D not resolved. Trimming cost V 0 bases and J 1 base, with 13 bases left between them. The CDR3 contains 18 residues. The V gene's germline CDR1 is MGHRA and CDR2 YSYEKL. The chain's CDR3 is CASSQEDPQASGANVLTF. The CDR3 DNA follows: TGCGCCAGCAGCCAAGAGGATCCCCAAGCGTCTGGGGCCAACGTCCTGACTTTC.

The rearrangement joins TRBV13 to TRBJ2-7; possibly TRBD2 for D (5 bases). The V and J ends lost 5 bases and 3 bases respectively, with 17 bases between them. The germline CDR1 and CDR2 sequences are PRHDT and FYEKMQ (reference sequence). This CDR3 has 15 amino acids. The CDR3 DNA reads as TGTGCCAGCAGCGTCCATGGGTGGGGAGTCTACGAGCAGTACTTC. Residues: CASSVHGWGVYEQYF. Looking up the rest from reference TRBV13 and TRBJ2-7 gives the full variable domain: AAGVIQSPRHLIKEKRETATLKCYPIPRHDTVYWYQQGPGQDPQFLISFYEKMQSDKGSIPDRFSAQQFSDYHSELNMSSLELGDSALYFCASSVHGWGVYEQYFGPGTRLTVT.

This chain links TRBV9 with TRBJ1-4, with a weak D call TRBD1 (6 bases). Germline values: CDR1 SGDLS, CDR2 YYNGEE. There are 14 residues in the CDR3. Deletions cut 1 base from V and 7 bases from J, with 11 bases between. CDR3 sequence reads: CASSVQGMGEKLFF. CDR3 in DNA: TGTGCCAGCAGCGTACAGGGGATGGGTGAAAAACTGTTTTTT.

The chain has TRBV5-6 and TRBJ1-1; 8 bases match TRBD1. The length of the CDR3 is 19 residues. The ends lost 3 bases at V and 7 bases at J; junction bases unmatched: 23. Germline CDR1 and CDR2: SGHDT and YYEEEE. In DNA form, the CDR3 reads TGTGCCAGCAGCTCACGGATACGGACAGGGAGGATAAGAAGGGGTGAAGCTTTCTTT. Translating gives CASSSRIRTGRIRRGEAFF.

The chain couples TRBV28 to TRBJ2-3; 11 positions agree with TRBD2. This CDR3 is 12 amino acids long. V shed 5 bases and J 14 bases; nucleotides not matched to a gene: 6. Germline V CDR1 and CDR2: MDHEN, SYDVKM. The CDR3 reads CASSRTSGGWYF. CDR3 nucleotides: TGTGCCAGCAGTCGAACTAGCGGGGGTTGGTATTTT.

V and J are TRBV7-9 and TRBJ2-7, with 7 bases matching TRBD2. This CDR3 has 13 residues. CDR1 SEHNR and CDR2 FQNEAQ come from the germline V gene (reference sequence). V was clipped by 4 bases and J by 2 bases; unmatched bases: 2. CDR3 DNA sequence: TGTGCCAGCAGCTGGAGCGGGACCTACGAGCAGTACTTC. Residues: CASSWSGTYEQYF.

This clone was detected once. The chain is built from TRBV19 and TRBJ2-3; 9 nucleotides line up with TRBD2. Per germline, CDR1 LNHDA and CDR2 SQIVND (reference sequence). This CDR3 region has 15 residues. The V gene end was trimmed by 3 bases and the J gene end by 2 bases; junction bases not matched to a gene: 3. The chain's CDR3 is CASSMGLANTDTQYF. In DNA form, the CDR3 reads TGTGCCAGTAGTATGGGACTAGCTAACACAGATACGCAGTATTTT.

The rearrangement joins TRBV7-3 to TRBJ2-1, with D hard to call. Germline CDR1 is SGHTA and CDR2 is FQGTGA. CDR3 length: 13 amino acids. Trimming took 2 bases from V and 5 from J, leaving 7 bases between them. The CDR3 here is CASSLLRDNEQFF. The DNA of the CDR3 is TGTGCCAGCAGCTTACTTCGGGACAATGAGCAGTTCTTC.

The rearrangement uses TRBV15 and TRBJ2-7, with D perhaps matching TRBD2 (5 bases). The V and J ends lost 2 bases and 2 bases respectively, with 13 bases between them. This CDR3 region has 15 residues. CDR1 and CDR2 from the germline V gene are LNHNV and YYDKDF (reference sequence). The CDR3 loop is CATSRKPQLAYEQYF. DNA for the CDR3: TGTGCCACCAGCAGAAAACCTCAACTAGCCTACGAGCAGTACTTC.

This chain uses TRBV5-1 with TRBJ2-5; TRBD1 matches at 10 bases. The CDR3 sequence is 15 residues long. J lost 5 bases, V lost 7 bases, and 11 bases had no gene match. Germline V gives CDR1 SGHRS, CDR2 YFSETQ. Here the CDR3 reads CASAPTTGGSETQYF. For the CDR3, the DNA is TGCGCCAGCGCGCCAACGACAGGGGGCTCCGAGACCCAGTACTTC.

The rearrangement uses TRBV27 and TRBJ1-4, with D unresolved. Germline CDR1 and CDR2: MNHEY and SMNVEV (reference sequence). The V and J ends lost 3 bases and 5 bases respectively, with 13 bases between them. This CDR3 has 15 residues. CDR3 in amino acids: CASSFSQQPNEKLFF. CDR3 in DNA: TGTGCCAGCAGTTTTAGTCAACAGCCAAATGAAAAACTGTTTTTT.

The J gene is TRBJ2-1, the V gene TRBV9, with 9 nucleotides matching TRBD1. V lost 6 bases to trimming and J lost 4 bases; unmatched junction nucleotides: 5. CDR1 and CDR2 from the germline V gene are SGDLS and YYNGEE. CDR3 length: 14 residues. The CDR3 reads CASTGQGKYNEQFF. DNA of the CDR3: TGTGCCAGCACGGGACAGGGCAAGTACAATGAGCAGTTCTTC.

The chain has TRBV5-1 and TRBJ2-7; tentative D call: TRBD2 (6 bases). The CDR3 contains 13 residues. V gave up 7 bases and J gave up 6 bases, with 17 bases separating them. The V gene's germline CDR1 is SGHRS and CDR2 YFSETQ. The CDR3 loop reads CASVGGGLSEQYF. DNA for the CDR3: TGCGCCAGCGTCGGGGGAGGACTGAGCGAGCAGTACTTC.

The chain has TRBV27 and TRBJ2-7; a weak D match, TRBD2 (5 bases). From germline, CDR1 is MNHEY and CDR2 SMNVEV (reference sequence). V was cut by 4 bases and J by 4 bases, with 14 bases left in between. The CDR3 has 14 residues. CDR3 sequence: CASSSTRASYEQYF. CDR3 sequence (DNA): TGTGCCAGCAGTTCTACTAGAGCGAGTTACGAGCAGTACTTC.

The chain employs TRBV6-1 and TRBJ1-1; D perhaps matches TRBD1 (5 bases). The CDR3 has 12 residues. Trimming removed 7 bases from V and 9 bases from J, with 15 bases in between. Germline V gene lookup returns CDR1 MNHNS and CDR2 SASEGT. In DNA form, the CDR3 reads TGTGCCAGCATGGCGGGGCGCGTTAAAGCTTTCTTT. Translated, it gives CASMAGRVKAFF.

With regard to this clone: This specimen includes other DNA sequences encoding the same CDR3. The chain employs TRBV7-9 and TRBJ1-3, with a weak D call TRBD1 (6 bases). The germline CDR1 and CDR2 sequences are SEHNR and FQNEAQ (reference sequence). This CDR3 has 14 residues. V was clipped by 1 base and J by 4 bases, with 8 bases between them. CDR3 nucleotide sequence: TGTGCCAGCAGCTTAGGGGGGCTCGGAAACACCATATATTTT. It translates to CASSLGGLGNTIYF.

The chain uses TRBV19 and TRBJ2-7; 8 bases map to TRBD1. Germline-derived CDR1 and CDR2 are LNHDA and SQIVND (reference sequence). The V and J ends lost 7 bases and 2 bases, in that order; junction bases with no gene match: 4. CDR3 length: 13 amino acids. The CDR3 DNA is TGTGCCAGTACCCAGGGGGCGGCCTACGAGCAGTACTTC. Its protein is CASTQGAAYEQYF. Full variable domain (outside the CDR3, taken from reference TRBV19 and TRBJ2-7): DGGITQSPKYLFRKEGQNVTLSCEQNLNHDAMYWYRQDPGQGLRLIYYSQIVNDFQKGDIAEGYSVSREKKESFPLTVTSAQKNPTAFYLCASTQGAAYEQYFGPGTRLTVT.

The chain joins TRBV7-9 to TRBJ2-1, with no clear D. V dropped 0 bases and J dropped 4 bases, with 4 bases sitting between them. Germline loops: CDR1 SEHNR, CDR2 FQNEAQ (reference sequence). CDR3 length: 13 amino acids. The CDR3 DNA sequence: TGTGCCAGCAGCTTAGCAGCATACAATGAGCAGTTCTTC. It encodes CASSLAAYNEQFF.

The rearrangement links TRBV29-1 to TRBJ2-5, with 7 bases that match TRBD1. The CDR3 has 12 residues. The germline V gene has CDR1 SQVTM and CDR2 ANQGSEA. With 6 bases clipped from V and 5 bases from J, the junction kept 6 bases outside the gene matches. CDR3 DNA sequence: TGCAGCGTCGGACAGGCGAGGGAGACCCAGTACTTC. Encoded protein: CSVGQARETQYF. The full variable domain, its missing parts supplied by reference TRBV29-1 and TRBJ2-5, is SAVISQKPSRDICQRGTSLTIQCQVDSQVTMMFWYRQQPGQSLTLIATANQGSEATYESGFVIDKFPISRPNLTFSTLTVSNMSPEDSSIYLCSVGQARETQYFGPGTRLLVL.

J is TRBJ2-3 and V is TRBV7-3; TRBD1 matches 7 bases. Germline CDR1 SGHTA, CDR2 FQGTGA. Losses at the gene ends were 5 bases for V and 3 bases for J; bases not matched to a gene: 8. This CDR3 has 15 residues. CDR3 region: CASSPRDRETDTQYF. DNA of the CDR3: TGTGCCAGCAGCCCTCGGGACAGAGAGACAGATACGCAGTATTTT.

This clone showed up just a few times. The chain carries TRBV2 and TRBJ2-7, with 8 bases aligning to TRBD1. The J segment lost 4 bases and the V segment lost 5 bases, leaving 16 bases of the junction unmatched. Germline values: CDR1 SNHLY, CDR2 FYNNEI. This CDR3 comprises 17 residues. CDR3 nucleotide sequence: TGTGCCAGCAGTTATAGGACAGGGAGTGGGATGAGATACGAGCAGTACTTC. Translation: CASSYRTGSGMRYEQYF.

The chain is built from TRBV27 and TRBJ2-2; 7 bases are shared with TRBD1. The CDR3 is 14 amino acids. Germline-derived CDR1 and CDR2 are MNHEY and SMNVEV (reference sequence). Trimming cost V 5 bases and J 5 bases; bases outside gene matches: 5. CDR3 sequence: CASSIGTATGELFF. Here the CDR3 DNA reads TGTGCCAGCAGTATTGGGACAGCTACCGGGGAGCTGTTTTTT.